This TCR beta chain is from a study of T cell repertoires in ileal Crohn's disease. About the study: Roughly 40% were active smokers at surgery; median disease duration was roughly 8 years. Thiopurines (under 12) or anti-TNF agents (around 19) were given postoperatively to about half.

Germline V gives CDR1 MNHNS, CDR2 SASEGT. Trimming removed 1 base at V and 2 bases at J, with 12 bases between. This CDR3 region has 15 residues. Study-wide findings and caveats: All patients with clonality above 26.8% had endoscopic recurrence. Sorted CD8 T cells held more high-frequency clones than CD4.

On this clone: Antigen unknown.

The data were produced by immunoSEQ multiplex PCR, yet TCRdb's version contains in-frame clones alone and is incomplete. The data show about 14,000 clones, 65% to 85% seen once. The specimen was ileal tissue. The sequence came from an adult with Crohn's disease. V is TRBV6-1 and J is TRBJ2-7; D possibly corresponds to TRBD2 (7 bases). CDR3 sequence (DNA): TGTGCCAGCAGTGAAGAGGACGGGGGGCCCTACGAGCAGTACTTC. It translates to CASSEEDGGPYEQYF.